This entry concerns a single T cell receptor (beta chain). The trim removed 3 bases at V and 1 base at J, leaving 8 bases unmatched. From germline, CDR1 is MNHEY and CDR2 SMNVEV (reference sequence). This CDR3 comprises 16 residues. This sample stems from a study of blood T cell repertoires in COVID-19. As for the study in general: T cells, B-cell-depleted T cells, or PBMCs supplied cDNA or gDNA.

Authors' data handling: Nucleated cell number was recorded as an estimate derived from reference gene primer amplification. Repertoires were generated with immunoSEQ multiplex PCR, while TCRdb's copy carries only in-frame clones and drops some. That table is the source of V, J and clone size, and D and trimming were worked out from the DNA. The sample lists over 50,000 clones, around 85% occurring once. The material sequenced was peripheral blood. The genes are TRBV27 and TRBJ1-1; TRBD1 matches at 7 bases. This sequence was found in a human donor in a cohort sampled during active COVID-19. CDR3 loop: CASSFTDRFSNTEAFF. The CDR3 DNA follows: TGTGCCAGCAGTTTTACGGACAGGTTTTCGAACACTGAAGCTTTCTTT.